This T cell receptor (beta chain) emerged from a study of OX40 agonist ivuxolimab in advanced cancers. The data were produced by immunoSEQ multiplex PCR, yet TCRdb's version contains in-frame clones alone and is incomplete. The data contain some 70,000 clones, more than 70% of them singletons. General observations from the study: Antigen targets of the expanded peripheral T cells went undetermined. Clonal expansion by week 6 occurred in CD4+ and CD8+ blood T cells (at 0.1 to 3.0 mg/kg).

Notes on this clone: Antigen specificity is unknown.

The CDR3 covers 16 residues. Looked up from germline, CDR1 is LGHNA and CDR2 is YSLEER. Losses at the gene ends were 0 bases for V and 5 bases for J; bases not matched to a gene: 8. Material: CD4+ or CD8+ T cells sorted from blood, obtained in a trial of the OX40 agonist ivuxolimab. The rearrangement uses TRBV4-3 and TRBJ2-7, with 9 bases identical to TRBD1. This TCR derives from an adult with an advanced solid tumor such as melanoma, head and neck, liver or kidney cancer. CDR3 coding DNA: TGCGCCAGCAGCCAAGATACAGGGGGCATTACAAACGAGCAGTACTTC. Its translation is CASSQDTGGITNEQYF.